Below are 13 T cell receptor beta chains sequenced from a single sample in a study of blood T cell repertoires in COVID-19. Clones were sequenced by immunoSEQ multiplex PCR, and TCRdb holds only the in-frame ones, with some missing. The sample records about 280,000 clones, approximately 83% being singletons. Sequenced material: peripheral blood. These receptors were taken from a woman aged 25 to 39 who had recovered from COVID-19.

The chain employs TRBV3-1 (or the pseudogene TRBV3-2) and TRBJ1-3; D remains unclear. The CDR3 is 16 residues long. Trimming cost V 0 bases and J 5 bases, with 14 bases left between them. Germline-derived CDR1 and CDR2 are LGHDT and YNNKEL (reference sequence). The CDR3 coding sequence is TGTGCCAGCAGCCAAGATGCAGGCACAGTTAGAAACACCATATATTTT. Translating gives CASSQDAGTVRNTIYF.

The chain employs TRBV13 and TRBJ2-7, with D possibly TRBD2 on 5 matching bases. This CDR3 contains 13 residues. Per germline, CDR1 PRHDT and CDR2 FYEKMQ (reference sequence). Trimming shortened V by 5 bases and J by 3 bases, and 11 bases separated the two germline ends. The CDR3 coding sequence is TGTGCCAGCAGCCCGGGATTAGACTACGAGCAGTACTTC. This translates into CASSPGLDYEQYF.

This chain links TRBV7-9 with TRBJ1-1; TRBD1 matches 8 bases. With V trimmed by 1 base and J by 7 bases, 2 bases remained unmatched. The CDR3 is made up of 13 amino acids. Germline-derived CDR1 and CDR2 are SEHNR and FQNEAQ (reference sequence). In DNA, the CDR3 is TGTGCCAGCAGCTTAGAGACAGGGGATGAAGCTTTCTTT. It specifies CASSLETGDEAFF.

The chain combines TRBV28 with TRBJ2-1, with 7 bases identical to TRBD2. The CDR3 loop spans 15 amino acids. J gave up 8 bases and V 3 bases, and 10 bases lay outside the gene matches. Germline CDR1 and CDR2: MDHEN and SYDVKM. CDR3 coding DNA: TGTGCCAGCAGTTTCTCCGAGGCGGGAGACGATGAGCAGTTCTTC. This sequence encodes CASSFSEAGDDEQFF.

This clone was detected only once. The V and J genes are TRBV9 and TRBJ1-1; D unclear. V was clipped by 0 bases and J by 5 bases, with 8 bases between them. Germline V lookup: CDR1 SGDLS, CDR2 YYNGEE. The CDR3 length is 13 residues. Here the CDR3 reads CASSVVPSTEAFF. CDR3 nucleotide sequence: TGTGCCAGCAGCGTAGTGCCGAGTACTGAAGCTTTCTTT.

The rearrangement uses TRBV29-1 and TRBJ1-1; D gene ambiguous. Between the trimmed V and J ends, which lost 2 bases and 0 bases, there was a span of 10 bases. The CDR3 has 14 amino acids. Germline CDR1 is SQVTM and CDR2 is ANQGSEA. CDR3 residues: CSVEPRTLNTEAFF. CDR3 in DNA: TGCAGCGTTGAACCCCGCACACTGAACACTGAAGCTTTCTTT. The full variable domain, with the rest looked up from reference TRBV29-1 and TRBJ1-1, is SAVISQKPSRDICQRGTSLTIQCQVDSQVTMMFWYRQQPGQSLTLIATANQGSEATYESGFVIDKFPISRPNLTFSTLTVSNMSPEDSSIYLCSVEPRTLNTEAFFGQGTRLTVV.

The chain carries TRBV7-3 and TRBJ2-5; tentatively, D is TRBD2 (6 bases). The CDR3 extends over 15 amino acids. Germline values: CDR1 SGHTA, CDR2 FQGTGA. V was shortened by 5 bases and J by 5 bases, with 18 bases between the two germline ends. The CDR3 loop is CASSGTGTPGETQYF. CDR3 nucleotide sequence: TGTGCCAGCAGCGGGACCGGGACTCCTGGGGAGACCCAGTACTTC.

The chain has TRBV19 and TRBJ2-1, with no clear D. The CDR3 contains 12 residues. V was clipped by 0 bases and J by 13 bases, with 10 bases between them. Germline CDR1 LNHDA, CDR2 SQIVND (reference sequence). This chain's CDR3 is CASSIDPSVQFF. Here the CDR3 DNA reads TGTGCCAGTAGTATAGATCCCAGCGTACAGTTCTTC.

This rearrangement joins TRBV4-3 to TRBJ2-7; perhaps TRBD2 as D (5 bases). V dropped 0 bases and J dropped 2 bases, with 11 bases sitting between them. The germline gives CDR1 LGHNA, CDR2 YSLEER. This CDR3 has 15 amino acids. The CDR3 loop reads CASSQEASQAYEQYF. The DNA of the CDR3 is TGCGCCAGCAGCCAAGAGGCTAGCCAGGCCTACGAGCAGTACTTC.

DNA of the CDR3: TGTGCCAGTAGTATTGGACAGGGGCTCGGGGAGCTGTTTTTT. This codes for CASSIGQGLGELFF. This rearrangement joins TRBV19 to TRBJ2-2; 9 nucleotides match TRBD1. Germline trimming cut 3 bases from V and 7 bases from J; bases unmatched to any gene: 3. The CDR3 is made up of 14 amino acids. Germline CDR1 is LNHDA and CDR2 is SQIVND (reference sequence).

This clone occurred a few times. The chain uses TRBV5-6 and TRBJ2-7; 7 positions match TRBD1. CDR1 SGHDT and CDR2 YYEEEE come from the germline V gene. The V and J ends lost 2 bases and 0 bases, in that order; junction bases with no gene match: 5. The CDR3 is 15 amino acids. The chain's CDR3 is CASSFDREFSYEQYF. The CDR3, as DNA: TGTGCCAGCAGCTTCGACAGGGAATTCTCCTACGAGCAGTACTTC.

The chain is built from TRBV5-4 and TRBJ2-2, with a possible D match to TRBD1 (5 bases). The CDR3 is 14 residues long. Germline CDR1 and CDR2: SGHNT and YYREEE (reference sequence). The V end was cut by 2 bases, the J end by 1 base, with 6 bases between. The CDR3 region is CASSFQGNTGELFF. CDR3 nucleotide sequence: TGTGCCAGCAGCTTTCAGGGGAACACCGGGGAGCTGTTTTTT.

This chain uses TRBV6-2 or TRBV6-3 with TRBJ2-7; D uncertain. Trimming took off 6 bases at V and 3 bases at J, with 9 bases between the two ends. The germline gives CDR1 MNHEY, CDR2 SVGEGT. This CDR3 region has 12 residues. CDR3 in amino acids: CASSPSNYEQYF. In nucleotides, the CDR3 is TGTGCCAGCAGCCCCAGTAACTACGAGCAGTACTTC.